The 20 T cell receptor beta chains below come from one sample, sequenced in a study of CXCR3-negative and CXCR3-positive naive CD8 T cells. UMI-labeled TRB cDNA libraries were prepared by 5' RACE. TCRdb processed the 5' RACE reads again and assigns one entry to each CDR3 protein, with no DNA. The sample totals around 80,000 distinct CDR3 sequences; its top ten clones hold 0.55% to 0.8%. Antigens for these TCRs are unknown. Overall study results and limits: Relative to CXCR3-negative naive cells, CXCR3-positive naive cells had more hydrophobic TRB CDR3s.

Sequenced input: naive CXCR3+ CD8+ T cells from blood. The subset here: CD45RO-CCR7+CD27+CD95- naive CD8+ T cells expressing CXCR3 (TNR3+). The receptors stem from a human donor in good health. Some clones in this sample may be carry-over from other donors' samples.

Here the CDR3 reads CASSPDRGQPQHF. V and J are TRBV12-3 or TRBV12-4 and TRBJ1-5; TCRdb gives TRBD1 as the D gene, but with no DNA this cannot be confirmed. The CDR3 is 13 amino acids.

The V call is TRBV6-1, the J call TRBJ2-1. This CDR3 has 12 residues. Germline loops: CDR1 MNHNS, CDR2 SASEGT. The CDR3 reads CASSELGNEQFF.

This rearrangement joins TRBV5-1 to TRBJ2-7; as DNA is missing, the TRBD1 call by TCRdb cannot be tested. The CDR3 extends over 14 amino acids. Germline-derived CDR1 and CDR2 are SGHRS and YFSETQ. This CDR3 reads CASSSMGAGNEQYF.

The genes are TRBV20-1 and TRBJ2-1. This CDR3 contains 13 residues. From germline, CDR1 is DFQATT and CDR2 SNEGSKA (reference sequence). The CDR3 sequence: CSAHHGEYNEQFF.

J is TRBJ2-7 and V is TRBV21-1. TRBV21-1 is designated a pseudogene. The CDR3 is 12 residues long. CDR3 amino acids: CASRDWAYEQYF.

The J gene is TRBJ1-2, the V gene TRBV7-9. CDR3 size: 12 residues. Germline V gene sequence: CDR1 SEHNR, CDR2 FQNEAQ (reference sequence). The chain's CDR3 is CASNLGDYGYTF.

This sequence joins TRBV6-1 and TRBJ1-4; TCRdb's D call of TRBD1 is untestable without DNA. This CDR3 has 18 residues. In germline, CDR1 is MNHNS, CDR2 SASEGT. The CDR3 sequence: CATEAEGQVLDVGEKLFF.

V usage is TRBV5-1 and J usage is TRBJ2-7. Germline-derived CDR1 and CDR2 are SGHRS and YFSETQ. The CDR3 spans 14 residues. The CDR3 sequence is CASSLGSVPYEQYF.

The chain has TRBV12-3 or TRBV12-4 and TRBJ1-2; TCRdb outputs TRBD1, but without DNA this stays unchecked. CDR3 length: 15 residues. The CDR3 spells CASSLDEGRPYGYTF.

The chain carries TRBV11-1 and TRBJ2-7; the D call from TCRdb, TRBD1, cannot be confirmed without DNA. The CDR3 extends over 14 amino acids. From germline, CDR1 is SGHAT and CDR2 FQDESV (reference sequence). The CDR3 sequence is CASSLVPGSYEQYF.

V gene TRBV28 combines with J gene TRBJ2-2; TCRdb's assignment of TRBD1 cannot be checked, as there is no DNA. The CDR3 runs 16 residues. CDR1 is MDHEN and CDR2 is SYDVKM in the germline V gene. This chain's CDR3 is CASSFSEGLSTGELFF.

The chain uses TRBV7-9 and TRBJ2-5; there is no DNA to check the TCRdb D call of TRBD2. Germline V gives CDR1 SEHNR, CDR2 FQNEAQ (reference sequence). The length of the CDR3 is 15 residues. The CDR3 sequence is CASSSALGAQETQYF. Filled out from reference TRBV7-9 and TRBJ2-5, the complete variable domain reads DTGVSQNPRHKITKRGQNVTFRCDPISEHNRLYWYRQTLGQGPEFLTYFQNEAQLEKSRLLSDRFSAERPKGSFSTLEIQRTEQGDSAMYLCASSSALGAQETQYFGPGTRLLVL.

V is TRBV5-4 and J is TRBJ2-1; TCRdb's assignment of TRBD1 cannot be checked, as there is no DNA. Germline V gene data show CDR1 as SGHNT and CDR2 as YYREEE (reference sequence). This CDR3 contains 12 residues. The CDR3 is CASSSLRDEQFF.

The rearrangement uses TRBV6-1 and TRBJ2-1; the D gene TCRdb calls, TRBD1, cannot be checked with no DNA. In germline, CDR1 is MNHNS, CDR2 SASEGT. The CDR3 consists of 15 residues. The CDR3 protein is CASSERRLDYNEQFF.

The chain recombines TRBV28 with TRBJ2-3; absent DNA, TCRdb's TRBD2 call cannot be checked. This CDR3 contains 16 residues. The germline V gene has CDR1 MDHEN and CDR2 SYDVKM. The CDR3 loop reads CASSSRAGGWEDTQYF.

The CDR3 sequence: CASSFGGTEQETQYF. The gene calls are TRBV11-1 and TRBJ2-5; TCRdb selects TRBD1, and the lack of DNA leaves this call unchecked. Germline V lookup: CDR1 SGHAT, CDR2 FQDESV (reference sequence). This CDR3 is 15 amino acids long.

The CDR3 is CASSPPPGQTYGYTF. This chain connects TRBV5-1 to TRBJ1-2; TCRdb proposes TRBD1, but this gene call is untestable without DNA. The CDR3 sequence is 15 residues long. Germline V gene lookup returns CDR1 SGHRS and CDR2 YFSETQ. The whole variable domain, remainder taken from reference TRBV5-1 and TRBJ1-2, is KAGVTQTPRYLIKTRGQQVTLSCSPISGHRSVSWYQQTPGQGLQFLFEYFSETQRNKGNFPGRFSGRQFSNSRSEMNVSTLELGDSALYLCASSPPPGQTYGYTFGSGTRLTVV.

CDR3 loop: CSVVGTAYGYTF. This chain joins TRBV29-1 and TRBJ1-2; the TRBD1 assignment by TCRdb is unverifiable without DNA. The CDR3 consists of 12 residues. Germline V CDR1 and CDR2: SQVTM, ANQGSEA.

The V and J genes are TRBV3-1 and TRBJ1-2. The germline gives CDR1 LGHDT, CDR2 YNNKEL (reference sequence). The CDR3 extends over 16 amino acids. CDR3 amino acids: CASSRLHMPEDYGYTF.

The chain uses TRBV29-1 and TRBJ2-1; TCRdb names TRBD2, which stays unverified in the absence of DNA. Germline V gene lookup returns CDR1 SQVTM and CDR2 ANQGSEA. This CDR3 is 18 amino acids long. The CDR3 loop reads CSVDGLAGTRGSYNEQFF.